These T cell receptor beta chains were read from a single sample in a study of OX40 agonist ivuxolimab in advanced cancers. Method: immunoSEQ multiplex PCR; TCRdb's copy keeps in-frame clones and lacks some. The table shows some 62,000 clones, with 80% to 95% occurring only once. Material: CD4+ or CD8+ T cells sorted from blood, obtained in a trial of the OX40 agonist ivuxolimab. These receptors were collected from an adult with an advanced solid tumor such as melanoma, head and neck, liver or kidney cancer. The conserved cysteine and the conserved F or W are not part of the CDR3 here. The order of the fields is clone size, V gene, J gene, CDR3 protein. Size values are once, few and many counts, or a class for expanded clones, and some rows have none.

.,TRBV6-5,TRBJ2-2,ASRASGNTGELF
.,TRBV9,TRBJ2-5,ASSLEGGLGGQETQY
.,TRBV6-1,TRBJ1-5,ASSRINQPQH
.,TRBV7-6,TRBJ2-1,ASSLRAGRDVGEQF
.,TRBV7-3,TRBJ1-2,ASSPSGGARDGYT
.,TRBV5-4,TRBJ2-3,ASSLGQLYTDTQY
.,TRBV6-5,TRBJ1-5,ASSESVTAQPQH
.,TRBV7-9,TRBJ1-1,ASSPQTGNTEAF
.,TRBV23-1,TRBJ2-2,ASSHYPQASTGELF
.,TRBV29-1,TRBJ1-2,SVETPALAYT
.,TRBV5-6,TRBJ2-2,ASSAWDSPTGELF
.,TRBV7-3,TRBJ2-6,ASSPGSGANVLT
.,TRBV5-6,TRBJ2-6,ASTSAGTGLTGANVLT
.,TRBV5-1,TRBJ1-4,ASSLERGANEKLF
.,TRBV5-1,TRBJ2-5,ASSLVAGAETQY
few,TRBV11-2,TRBJ1-1,ASRSQATEAF
.,TRBV6-5,TRBJ2-1,ASSERNEQF
.,TRBV6-5,TRBJ2-7,ASGPGYGSYEQY
.,TRBV21-1,TRBJ2-5,ASSKVRQSQETQY
.,TRBV7-8,TRBJ1-1,ASSPNVQGSLRMNTEAF
.,TRBV27,TRBJ2-1,ASRILAGGTYNEQF
.,TRBV7-9,TRBJ2-1,ASSPPGQPYNEQF
.,TRBV5-1,TRBJ2-7,ASSLVPASSGGAYEQY
few,TRBV19,TRBJ1-2,ASSIISALGYT
.,TRBV6-5,TRBJ1-1,ASSYRDDTEAF
.,TRBV6-1,TRBJ2-5,ASSEADGPIETQY
.,TRBV10-2,TRBJ1-3,ASRSGTSGNTIY
.,TRBV19,TRBJ1-5,ASSRGITGDTSTQPQH
.,TRBV5-4,TRBJ2-3,ASSPSGGAVVRDTQY
.,TRBV9,TRBJ2-1,ASSGEREKPYGNEQF
few,TRBV5-1,TRBJ2-1,ASSPRDGLIDEQF
.,TRBV19,TRBJ2-5,ASKAWAGLETQY
.,TRBV6-5,TRBJ2-5,ASGDWGRETQY
once,TRBV7-9,TRBJ2-2,ASSPSGSGTGELF
.,TRBV7-9,TRBJ1-2,ASRSSASTGYGYT
.,TRBV7-6,TRBJ2-5,ASTRTGVETQY
.,TRBV30,TRBJ2-5,AWSVGGPQETQY
.,TRBV19,TRBJ2-5,ASSPFGETQY
.,TRBV19,TRBJ2-1,ASSTIAGGSYNEQF
once,TRBV6-5,TRBJ2-7,ASSPRQGAEQY
.,TRBV5-1,TRBJ2-3,ASSLAPGVRTDTQY
.,TRBV6-1,TRBJ1-1,ASSPIPGEAF
.,TRBV6-6,TRBJ1-2,ATGVGPPVRPT
.,TRBV5-5,TRBJ2-5,ASSRDRGQETQY
.,TRBV2,TRBJ2-3,ASSPGTSSDTQY
.,TRBV7-3,TRBJ1-5,ASSQDSGQPQH
.,TRBV6-6,TRBJ2-7,ASRGLAGSEQY
.,TRBV5-5,TRBJ1-3,ASSLDRGRNTIY
.,TRBV7-6,TRBJ1-5,ASSPGPTGVNQPQH
.,TRBV5-5,TRBJ1-1,ASSFWGNTEAF
.,TRBV13,TRBJ2-7,ASSLGEGGEQY
.,TRBV4-1,TRBJ2-7,ASSPTGFLNEQY
once,TRBV19,TRBJ1-1,ASSQGQGVFLNTEAF
once,TRBV21-1,TRBJ2-2,ASSKGGEHTGELF
.,TRBV30,TRBJ2-7,AWTWGGVRGSYEQY
.,TRBV5-1,TRBJ2-7,ASSLLDRAYEQY
.,TRBV5-1,TRBJ2-7,ASSLLPGQGYEQY
.,TRBV10-1,TRBJ2-5,ASSESGFQETQY
.,TRBV6-1,TRBJ2-4,AIEAGTVKNIQY